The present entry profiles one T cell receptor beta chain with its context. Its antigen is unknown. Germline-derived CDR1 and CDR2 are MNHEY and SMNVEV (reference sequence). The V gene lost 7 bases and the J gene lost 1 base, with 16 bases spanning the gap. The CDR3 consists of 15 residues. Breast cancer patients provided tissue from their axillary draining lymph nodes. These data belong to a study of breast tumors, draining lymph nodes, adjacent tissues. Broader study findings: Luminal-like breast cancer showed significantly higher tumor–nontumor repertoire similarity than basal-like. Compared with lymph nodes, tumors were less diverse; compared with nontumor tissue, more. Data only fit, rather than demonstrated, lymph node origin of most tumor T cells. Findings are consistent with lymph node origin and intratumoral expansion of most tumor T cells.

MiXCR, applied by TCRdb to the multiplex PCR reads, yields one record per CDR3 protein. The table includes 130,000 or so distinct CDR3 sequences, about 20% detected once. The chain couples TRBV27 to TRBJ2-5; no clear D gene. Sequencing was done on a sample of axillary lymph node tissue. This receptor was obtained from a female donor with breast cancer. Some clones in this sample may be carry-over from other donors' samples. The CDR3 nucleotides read TGTGCCAGCAAGGGCCGGGCAGGCCCCCAAGAGACCCAGTACTTC. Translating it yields CASKGRAGPQETQYF.